A selection of T cell receptor beta chains follows, all from one sample in a study of control samples from healthy donors and cancer patients. Clones were read by immunoSEQ multiplex PCR, and TCRdb kept only the in-frame ones, dropping some. Here the sample spans 150,000 to 200,000 clones, 91% being singletons. Sequencing was performed on blood. All receptors come from a woman in her twenties or thirties in good health. Each CDR3 is given with its conserved first and last residue. The order of the fields is clone size, V gene, J gene, D gene, CDR3 DNA, CDR3 protein. The D gene is left open where the match is weak. Expanded clones are given a class, and other clones once, few, many or no size at all.

clone_size: once; v_call: TRBV10-3; j_call: TRBJ1-1; d_call: .; cdr3_nt: TGTGCCATCAAATCACAGGAGTGGACTGAAGCTTTCTTT; cdr3_aa: CAIKSQEWTEAFF
clone_size: .; v_call: TRBV28; j_call: TRBJ1-6; d_call: TRBD1; cdr3_nt: TGTGCCAGCAGTCCCGGACAGGGGGGCCCCTATAATTCACCCCTCCACTTT; cdr3_aa: CASSPGQGGPYNSPLHF
clone_size: .; v_call: TRBV29-1; j_call: TRBJ1-2; d_call: TRBD1; cdr3_nt: TGCAGCGTTGAACCGGGACAGGGTGTTGGCTACACCTTC; cdr3_aa: CSVEPGQGVGYTF
clone_size: .; v_call: TRBV7-9; j_call: TRBJ1-4; d_call: .; cdr3_nt: TGTGCCAGCAGCCCCCGTTATGGTGAAAAACTGTTTTTT; cdr3_aa: CASSPRYGEKLFF
clone_size: .; v_call: TRBV12-3/TRBV12-4; j_call: TRBJ2-7; d_call: .; cdr3_nt: TGTGCCAGCAGTTTAGCGCTCGAGCAGTACTTC; cdr3_aa: CASSLALEQYF
clone_size: .; v_call: TRBV4-2; j_call: TRBJ2-1; d_call: .; cdr3_nt: TGTGCCAGCAGCCAAGAAGCAGGACAGCTAAATCCTGAGCAGTTCTTC; cdr3_aa: CASSQEAGQLNPEQFF
clone_size: .; v_call: TRBV7-8; j_call: TRBJ1-1; d_call: .; cdr3_nt: TGTGCCAGCAGCTTCTCGGGGAACACTGAAGCTTTCTTT; cdr3_aa: CASSFSGNTEAFF
clone_size: few; v_call: TRBV7-7; j_call: TRBJ2-2; d_call: .; cdr3_nt: TGTGCCAGCAGCCCGACCGGACAGTCGAACACCGGGGAGCTGTTTTTT; cdr3_aa: CASSPTGQSNTGELFF
clone_size: .; v_call: TRBV5-1; j_call: TRBJ1-5; d_call: .; cdr3_nt: TGCGCCAGCAGCTTGGACCCGACAGTCCCCAATCAGCCCCAGCATTTT; cdr3_aa: CASSLDPTVPNQPQHF
clone_size: .; v_call: TRBV7-9; j_call: TRBJ2-7; d_call: .; cdr3_nt: TGTGCCAGCAGCTTAGAGCTCGGGTACGAGCAGTACTTC; cdr3_aa: CASSLELGYEQYF
clone_size: .; v_call: TRBV10-3; j_call: TRBJ2-3; d_call: TRBD2; cdr3_nt: TGTGCCATCAGTGAGAGAGCGGGAGGGCCCTCAGATACGCAGTATTTT; cdr3_aa: CAISERAGGPSDTQYF
clone_size: .; v_call: TRBV28; j_call: TRBJ2-7; d_call: TRBD1; cdr3_nt: TGTGCCAGCAGTTCCCGGACAGGATTTACCTACGAGCAGTACTTC; cdr3_aa: CASSSRTGFTYEQYF
clone_size: .; v_call: TRBV6-2/TRBV6-3; j_call: TRBJ2-5; d_call: .; cdr3_nt: TGTGCCAGCAGTTCCCCGTCAGGGAAAGATAAGACCCAGTACTTC; cdr3_aa: CASSSPSGKDKTQYF
clone_size: few; v_call: TRBV21-1; j_call: TRBJ1-5; d_call: .; cdr3_nt: TGTGCCAGCAGCAAAAGGGACAGGGGAAATCAGCCCCAGCATTTT; cdr3_aa: CASSKRDRGNQPQHF
clone_size: .; v_call: TRBV28; j_call: TRBJ2-5; d_call: TRBD1; cdr3_nt: TGTGCCAGCAGAACAGGGGCGGAGACCCAGTACTTC; cdr3_aa: CASRTGAETQYF
clone_size: .; v_call: TRBV6-6; j_call: TRBJ2-1; d_call: TRBD1; cdr3_nt: TGTGCCAGCAGTGGGACAGGGGGAGGGTTCTTC; cdr3_aa: CASSGTGGGFF
clone_size: few; v_call: TRBV6-2/TRBV6-3; j_call: TRBJ2-2; d_call: .; cdr3_nt: TGTGCCAGCAGTTACTCAGCAGAGCCCACCGCGAACACCGGGGAGCTGTTTTTT; cdr3_aa: CASSYSAEPTANTGELFF
clone_size: .; v_call: TRBV5-1; j_call: TRBJ1-1; d_call: TRBD1; cdr3_nt: TGCGCCAGCAGCGATTACAGGGGGGGCACTGAAGCTTTCTTT; cdr3_aa: CASSDYRGGTEAFF
clone_size: .; v_call: TRBV6-5; j_call: TRBJ1-4; d_call: TRBD1; cdr3_nt: TGTGCCAGCAGGGGGGGACAGCTTGGCGGTGAAAAACTGTTTTTT; cdr3_aa: CASRGGQLGGEKLFF
clone_size: .; v_call: TRBV21-1; j_call: TRBJ2-7; d_call: .; cdr3_nt: TGTGCCAGCAGCAAAGAAGGGTTCGGCTCCTACGAGCAGTACTTC; cdr3_aa: CASSKEGFGSYEQYF
clone_size: .; v_call: TRBV7-3; j_call: TRBJ2-1; d_call: TRBD2; cdr3_nt: TGTGCCAGCAGCTTAACGAGCGGGAGGGCCAATGAGCAGTTCTTC; cdr3_aa: CASSLTSGRANEQFF
clone_size: .; v_call: TRBV6-1; j_call: TRBJ2-1; d_call: .; cdr3_nt: TGTGCCAGCAGTGAAGGGAATGAGCAGTTCTTC; cdr3_aa: CASSEGNEQFF
clone_size: .; v_call: TRBV10-3; j_call: TRBJ1-5; d_call: TRBD1; cdr3_nt: TGTGCCATCAGTGGGACAGGGGCACATCAGCCCCAGCATTTT; cdr3_aa: CAISGTGAHQPQHF
clone_size: .; v_call: TRBV6-2/TRBV6-3; j_call: TRBJ1-2; d_call: TRBD1; cdr3_nt: TGTGCCAGCAGTAGACAGGGCCCCTATGGCTACACCTTC; cdr3_aa: CASSRQGPYGYTF
clone_size: .; v_call: TRBV10-1; j_call: TRBJ2-5; d_call: .; cdr3_nt: TGCGCCAGCAGTGACCCCGGGACTCAAGAGACCCAGTACTTC; cdr3_aa: CASSDPGTQETQYF
clone_size: .; v_call: TRBV6-5; j_call: TRBJ1-3; d_call: .; cdr3_nt: TGTGCCAGCAGTTACTCACGGGATTCTGGAAACACCATATATTTT; cdr3_aa: CASSYSRDSGNTIYF
clone_size: few; v_call: TRBV14; j_call: TRBJ1-1; d_call: .; cdr3_nt: TGTGCCAGCAGCCAAGATCTGGGGGGCTCTGAAGCTTTCTTT; cdr3_aa: CASSQDLGGSEAFF
clone_size: .; v_call: TRBV3-1/TRBV3-2; j_call: TRBJ2-3; d_call: TRBD2; cdr3_nt: TGTGCCAGCAGCACTACTAGCGGGGGCGGAGATACGCAGTATTTT; cdr3_aa: CASSTTSGGGDTQYF
clone_size: .; v_call: TRBV19; j_call: TRBJ1-6; d_call: .; cdr3_nt: TGTGCCAGTAGTATAGAAGGACGGTATAATTCACCCCTCCACTTT; cdr3_aa: CASSIEGRYNSPLHF
clone_size: .; v_call: TRBV6-5; j_call: TRBJ1-3; d_call: .; cdr3_nt: TGTGCCAGCACCTCGACTGGAAACACCATATATTTT; cdr3_aa: CASTSTGNTIYF
clone_size: once; v_call: TRBV20-1; j_call: TRBJ2-3; d_call: TRBD2; cdr3_nt: TGCAGTGCTAGTCTAGCGGGAGATACGCAGTATTTT; cdr3_aa: CSASLAGDTQYF
clone_size: .; v_call: TRBV2; j_call: TRBJ1-2; d_call: .; cdr3_nt: TGTGCCAGCACGACACTCTATGGCTACACCTTC; cdr3_aa: CASTTLYGYTF
clone_size: few; v_call: TRBV5-1; j_call: TRBJ2-7; d_call: TRBD2; cdr3_nt: TGCGCCAGCAGCTTTGAGGTAGCGGGCTACGAGCAGTACTTC; cdr3_aa: CASSFEVAGYEQYF
clone_size: once; v_call: TRBV2; j_call: TRBJ2-1; d_call: TRBD2; cdr3_nt: TGTGCCAGCAGTGTCTCTAGCGGGAGTATTTTTGAGCAGTTCTTC; cdr3_aa: CASSVSSGSIFEQFF
clone_size: .; v_call: TRBV6-2/TRBV6-3; j_call: TRBJ1-5; d_call: .; cdr3_nt: TGTGCCAGCAGTTACTCAGGGGCGTCTCAGCCCCAGCATTTT; cdr3_aa: CASSYSGASQPQHF
clone_size: .; v_call: TRBV9; j_call: TRBJ1-4; d_call: .; cdr3_nt: TGTGCCAGCAGCGTAGGGGGGGAGGATGAAAAACTGTTTTTT; cdr3_aa: CASSVGGEDEKLFF
clone_size: few; v_call: TRBV6-4; j_call: TRBJ2-3; d_call: TRBD2; cdr3_nt: TGTGCCAGCAGTGACTCGTCACGGGGGGACCTAGATACGCAGTATTTT; cdr3_aa: CASSDSSRGDLDTQYF
clone_size: few; v_call: TRBV28; j_call: TRBJ2-3; d_call: TRBD2; cdr3_nt: TGTGCCAGCGCCCGGACTAGCGGGAATGCAGATACGCAGTATTTT; cdr3_aa: CASARTSGNADTQYF
clone_size: .; v_call: TRBV10-1; j_call: TRBJ2-5; d_call: .; cdr3_nt: TGCGCCAGCAGTGAGTCCCGACAGGGGAGGGCCCAAGAGACCCAGTACTTC; cdr3_aa: CASSESRQGRAQETQYF
clone_size: .; v_call: TRBV5-5; j_call: TRBJ1-4; d_call: TRBD1; cdr3_nt: TGTGCCAGCAGCCACAGGGGGCAGGCTAATGAAAAACTGTTTTTT; cdr3_aa: CASSHRGQANEKLFF
clone_size: .; v_call: TRBV9; j_call: TRBJ1-6; d_call: TRBD1; cdr3_nt: TGTGCCAGCAGCCCCCGACAGGGGGAGAATTCACCCCTCCACTTT; cdr3_aa: CASSPRQGENSPLHF
clone_size: once; v_call: TRBV5-5; j_call: TRBJ2-7; d_call: .; cdr3_nt: TGTGCCAGCAGCACCGCACGGGACTTCTCCTACGAGCAGTACTTC; cdr3_aa: CASSTARDFSYEQYF
clone_size: .; v_call: TRBV6-5; j_call: TRBJ2-1; d_call: TRBD2; cdr3_nt: TGTGCCAGCCGACTAGCGGGGTTATACAATGAGCAGTTCTTC; cdr3_aa: CASRLAGLYNEQFF
clone_size: .; v_call: TRBV7-7; j_call: TRBJ1-4; d_call: .; cdr3_nt: TGTGCCAGCAGCTGGACGGTTAATGAAAAACTGTTTTTT; cdr3_aa: CASSWTVNEKLFF
clone_size: .; v_call: TRBV6-2/TRBV6-3; j_call: TRBJ2-5; d_call: TRBD1; cdr3_nt: TGTGCCAGCAGTTACTCAGGGACAGGGGGCGCGGAGACCCAGTACTTC; cdr3_aa: CASSYSGTGGAETQYF
clone_size: .; v_call: TRBV3-1/TRBV3-2; j_call: TRBJ1-2; d_call: .; cdr3_nt: TGTGCCAGCAGCCAAGGGATCGGGAACTATGGCTACACCTTC; cdr3_aa: CASSQGIGNYGYTF
clone_size: .; v_call: TRBV28; j_call: TRBJ2-1; d_call: TRBD2; cdr3_nt: TGTGCCAGCAGTCCCGCCGGGACTAGCGGGGACAATGAGCAGTTCTTC; cdr3_aa: CASSPAGTSGDNEQFF
clone_size: once; v_call: TRBV29-1; j_call: TRBJ2-7; d_call: TRBD2; cdr3_nt: TGCAGCGTTGATACTCTAGCGGGCAGCTCCTACGAGCAGTACTTC; cdr3_aa: CSVDTLAGSSYEQYF
clone_size: .; v_call: TRBV19; j_call: TRBJ2-5; d_call: TRBD1; cdr3_nt: TGTGCCAGTAGTATGGGACAGACCCAAGAGACCCAGTACTTC; cdr3_aa: CASSMGQTQETQYF